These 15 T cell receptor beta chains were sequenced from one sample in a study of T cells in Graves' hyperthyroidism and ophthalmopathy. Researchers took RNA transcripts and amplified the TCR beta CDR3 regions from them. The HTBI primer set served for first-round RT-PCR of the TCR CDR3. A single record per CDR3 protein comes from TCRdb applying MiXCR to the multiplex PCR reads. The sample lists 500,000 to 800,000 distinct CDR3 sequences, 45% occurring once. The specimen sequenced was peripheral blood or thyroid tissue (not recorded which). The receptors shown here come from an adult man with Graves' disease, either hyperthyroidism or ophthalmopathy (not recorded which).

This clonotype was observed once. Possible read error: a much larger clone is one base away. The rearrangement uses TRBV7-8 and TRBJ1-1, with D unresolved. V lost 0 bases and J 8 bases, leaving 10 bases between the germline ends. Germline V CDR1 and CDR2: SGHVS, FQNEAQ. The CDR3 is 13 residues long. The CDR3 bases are TGTGCCAGCAGCTTAGCCCAGGAACGAGAAGCTTTCTTT. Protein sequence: CASSLAQEREAFF.

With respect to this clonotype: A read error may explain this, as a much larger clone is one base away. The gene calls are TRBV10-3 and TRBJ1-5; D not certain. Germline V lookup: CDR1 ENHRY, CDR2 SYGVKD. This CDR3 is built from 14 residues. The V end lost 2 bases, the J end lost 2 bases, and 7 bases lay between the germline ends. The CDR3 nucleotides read TGTGCCATCAGTGAGAGACGGGGCAATCAGCCCCAGCATTTT. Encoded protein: CAISERRGNQPQHF.

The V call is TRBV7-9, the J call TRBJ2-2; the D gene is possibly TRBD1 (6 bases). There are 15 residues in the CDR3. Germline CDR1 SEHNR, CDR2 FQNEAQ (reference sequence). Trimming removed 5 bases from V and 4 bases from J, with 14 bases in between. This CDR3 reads CASSPPPDSTGELFF. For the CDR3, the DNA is TGTGCCAGCAGCCCACCCCCGGACAGCACCGGGGAGCTGTTTTTT. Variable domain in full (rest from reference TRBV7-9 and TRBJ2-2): DTGVSQNPRHKITKRGQNVTFRCDPISEHNRLYWYRQTLGQGPEFLTYFQNEAQLEKSRLLSDRFSAERPKGSFSTLEIQRTEQGDSAMYLCASSPPPDSTGELFFGEGSRLTVL.

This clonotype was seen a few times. The chain's CDR3 is CASSLEEGSEQYF. The CDR3 nucleotides read TGCGCCAGCAGCTTGGAGGAGGGTTCGGAGCAGTACTTC. The chain joins TRBV5-1 to TRBJ2-7; D perhaps matches TRBD2 (6 bases). The germline CDR1 and CDR2 sequences are SGHRS and YFSETQ. Trimming pared 0 bases from V and 7 bases from J, leaving 11 bases between. The CDR3 spans 13 residues. The variable domain in full, completed from reference TRBV5-1 and TRBJ2-7, reads KAGVTQTPRYLIKTRGQQVTLSCSPISGHRSVSWYQQTPGQGLQFLFEYFSETQRNKGNFPGRFSGRQFSNSRSEMNVSTLELGDSALYLCASSLEEGSEQYFGPGTRLTVT.

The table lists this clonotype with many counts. This chain's CDR3 is CASSESRSFRSPLHF. In nucleotides, the CDR3 is TGCGCCAGCAGTGAGTCGAGGAGTTTTAGGTCACCCCTCCACTTT. The chain joins TRBV10-2 to TRBJ1-6; D gene ambiguous. Trimming stripped 0 bases from V and 10 bases from J, with 13 bases between. Germline values: CDR1 WSHSY, CDR2 SAAADI. The CDR3 is 15 amino acids.

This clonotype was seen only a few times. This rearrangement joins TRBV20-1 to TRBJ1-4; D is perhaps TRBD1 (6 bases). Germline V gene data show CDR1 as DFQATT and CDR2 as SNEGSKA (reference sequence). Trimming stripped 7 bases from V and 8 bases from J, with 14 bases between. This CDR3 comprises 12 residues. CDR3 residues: CSGLQGLEKLFF. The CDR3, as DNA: TGCAGTGGGCTACAGGGTTTGGAAAAACTGTTTTTT.

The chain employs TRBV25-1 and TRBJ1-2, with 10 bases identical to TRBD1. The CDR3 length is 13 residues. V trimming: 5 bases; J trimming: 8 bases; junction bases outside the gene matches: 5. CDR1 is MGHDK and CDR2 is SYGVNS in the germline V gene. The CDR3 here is CASSMRTGGGYTF. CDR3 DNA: TGTGCCAGCAGTATGAGGACAGGGGGAGGCTACACCTTC.

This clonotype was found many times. The CDR3 loop reads CASSFRWGRAFF. CDR3 bases: TGTGCCAGCAGCTTCCGATGGGGTCGGGCTTTCTTT. The chain carries TRBV7-9 and TRBJ1-1; D ambiguous. CDR1 is SEHNR and CDR2 is FQNEAQ in the germline V gene (reference sequence). The CDR3 covers 12 residues. V lost 3 bases to trimming and J lost 11 bases, with 13 bases between them.

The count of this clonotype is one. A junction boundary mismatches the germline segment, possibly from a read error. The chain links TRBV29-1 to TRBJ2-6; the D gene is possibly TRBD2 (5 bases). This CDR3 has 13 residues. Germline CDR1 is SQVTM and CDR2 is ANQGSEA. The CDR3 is CSVSLAGDNVLTF. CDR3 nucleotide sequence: TGCAGCGTTAGCCTGGCCGGGGACAACGTCCTGACTTTC. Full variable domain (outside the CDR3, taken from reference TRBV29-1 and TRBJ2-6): SAVISQKPSRDICQRGTSLTIQCQVDSQVTMMFWYRQQPGQSLTLIATANQGSEATYESGFVIDKFPISRPNLTFSTLTVSNMSPEDSSIYLCSVSLAGDNVLTFGAGSRLTVL.

CDR3 in DNA: TGTGCCAGCAGTTACTCGGCCGAAGAGCTGTTTTTT. Translated, it gives CASSYSAEELFF. The rearrangement joins TRBV6-5 to TRBJ2-2; no clear D. Germline CDR1 and CDR2: MNHEY and SVGAGI. V lost 0 bases, J lost 11 bases, and 7 bases lay in between. The CDR3 has 12 residues.

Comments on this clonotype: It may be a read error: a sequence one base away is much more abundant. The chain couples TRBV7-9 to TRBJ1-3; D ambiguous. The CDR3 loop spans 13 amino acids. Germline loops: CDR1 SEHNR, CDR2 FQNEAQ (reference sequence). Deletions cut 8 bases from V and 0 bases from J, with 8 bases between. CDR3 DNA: TGTGCCAGCGAGGTGTGCTCTGGAAACACCATATATTTT. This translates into CASEVCSGNTIYF.

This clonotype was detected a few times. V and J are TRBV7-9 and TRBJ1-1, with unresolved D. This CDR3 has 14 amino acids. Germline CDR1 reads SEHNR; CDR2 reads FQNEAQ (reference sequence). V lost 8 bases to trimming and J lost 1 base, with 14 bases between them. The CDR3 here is CASGPPVGNTEAFF. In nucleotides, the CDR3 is TGTGCCAGCGGCCCCCCCGTGGGGAACACTGAAGCTTTCTTT.

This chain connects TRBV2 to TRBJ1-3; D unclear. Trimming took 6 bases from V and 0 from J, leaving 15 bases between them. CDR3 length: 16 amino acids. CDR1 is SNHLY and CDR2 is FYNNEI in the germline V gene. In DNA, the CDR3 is TGTGCCAGCAGGCTTCTAACCGTACTCTCTGGAAACACCATATATTTT. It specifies CASRLLTVLSGNTIYF. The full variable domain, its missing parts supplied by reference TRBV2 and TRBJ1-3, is EPEVTQTPSHQVTQMGQEVILRCVPISNHLYFYWYRQILGQKVEFLVSFYNNEISEKSEIFDDQFSVERPDGSNFTLKIRSTKLEDSAMYFCASRLLTVLSGNTIYFGEGSWLTVV.

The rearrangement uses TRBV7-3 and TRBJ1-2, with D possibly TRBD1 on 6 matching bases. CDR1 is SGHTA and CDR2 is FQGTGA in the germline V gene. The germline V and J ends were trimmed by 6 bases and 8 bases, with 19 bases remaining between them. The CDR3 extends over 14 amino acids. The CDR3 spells CASSLDSSMVGYTF. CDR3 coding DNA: TGTGCCAGCAGTTTGGACAGCTCTATGGTCGGCTACACCTTC.

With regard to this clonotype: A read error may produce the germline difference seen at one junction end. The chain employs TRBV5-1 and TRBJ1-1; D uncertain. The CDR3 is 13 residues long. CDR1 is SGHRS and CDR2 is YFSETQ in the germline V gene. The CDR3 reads CASSLPLNTKAFF. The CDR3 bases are TGCGCCAGCAGCCTCCCCTTGAACACTAAAGCTTTCTTT.